This TCR beta chain was profiled in a study of CD8 T cells in ankylosing spondylitis. Findings and limits, study-wide: Clones that were linked to disease were CD8+ and were relatively rare in peripheral blood.

TCRdb reprocessed the 5' RACE reads via MiXCR and lists one record per CDR3 protein. This sample has around 210,000 distinct CDR3 sequences, with roughly 8.2% found just once. V lost 1 base, J lost 4 bases, and 2 bases stayed unmatched. Germline values: CDR1 SSHAT, CDR2 FNYEAQ (reference sequence). CDR3 length equals 16 residues. This clonotype has a count of ten or more. Its specificity is not known. The sample consisted of blood, either unsorted or a sorted T cell fraction (not recorded which). The sequence derives from a female donor with ankylosing spondylitis or in good health (not recorded which). The chain recombines TRBV7-7 with TRBJ2-1; the match to TRBD2 covers 12 bases. CDR3: CASSLDLAGGYNEQFF. CDR3 sequence (DNA): TGTGCCAGCAGCTTAGACCTAGCGGGAGGGTACAATGAGCAGTTCTTC.